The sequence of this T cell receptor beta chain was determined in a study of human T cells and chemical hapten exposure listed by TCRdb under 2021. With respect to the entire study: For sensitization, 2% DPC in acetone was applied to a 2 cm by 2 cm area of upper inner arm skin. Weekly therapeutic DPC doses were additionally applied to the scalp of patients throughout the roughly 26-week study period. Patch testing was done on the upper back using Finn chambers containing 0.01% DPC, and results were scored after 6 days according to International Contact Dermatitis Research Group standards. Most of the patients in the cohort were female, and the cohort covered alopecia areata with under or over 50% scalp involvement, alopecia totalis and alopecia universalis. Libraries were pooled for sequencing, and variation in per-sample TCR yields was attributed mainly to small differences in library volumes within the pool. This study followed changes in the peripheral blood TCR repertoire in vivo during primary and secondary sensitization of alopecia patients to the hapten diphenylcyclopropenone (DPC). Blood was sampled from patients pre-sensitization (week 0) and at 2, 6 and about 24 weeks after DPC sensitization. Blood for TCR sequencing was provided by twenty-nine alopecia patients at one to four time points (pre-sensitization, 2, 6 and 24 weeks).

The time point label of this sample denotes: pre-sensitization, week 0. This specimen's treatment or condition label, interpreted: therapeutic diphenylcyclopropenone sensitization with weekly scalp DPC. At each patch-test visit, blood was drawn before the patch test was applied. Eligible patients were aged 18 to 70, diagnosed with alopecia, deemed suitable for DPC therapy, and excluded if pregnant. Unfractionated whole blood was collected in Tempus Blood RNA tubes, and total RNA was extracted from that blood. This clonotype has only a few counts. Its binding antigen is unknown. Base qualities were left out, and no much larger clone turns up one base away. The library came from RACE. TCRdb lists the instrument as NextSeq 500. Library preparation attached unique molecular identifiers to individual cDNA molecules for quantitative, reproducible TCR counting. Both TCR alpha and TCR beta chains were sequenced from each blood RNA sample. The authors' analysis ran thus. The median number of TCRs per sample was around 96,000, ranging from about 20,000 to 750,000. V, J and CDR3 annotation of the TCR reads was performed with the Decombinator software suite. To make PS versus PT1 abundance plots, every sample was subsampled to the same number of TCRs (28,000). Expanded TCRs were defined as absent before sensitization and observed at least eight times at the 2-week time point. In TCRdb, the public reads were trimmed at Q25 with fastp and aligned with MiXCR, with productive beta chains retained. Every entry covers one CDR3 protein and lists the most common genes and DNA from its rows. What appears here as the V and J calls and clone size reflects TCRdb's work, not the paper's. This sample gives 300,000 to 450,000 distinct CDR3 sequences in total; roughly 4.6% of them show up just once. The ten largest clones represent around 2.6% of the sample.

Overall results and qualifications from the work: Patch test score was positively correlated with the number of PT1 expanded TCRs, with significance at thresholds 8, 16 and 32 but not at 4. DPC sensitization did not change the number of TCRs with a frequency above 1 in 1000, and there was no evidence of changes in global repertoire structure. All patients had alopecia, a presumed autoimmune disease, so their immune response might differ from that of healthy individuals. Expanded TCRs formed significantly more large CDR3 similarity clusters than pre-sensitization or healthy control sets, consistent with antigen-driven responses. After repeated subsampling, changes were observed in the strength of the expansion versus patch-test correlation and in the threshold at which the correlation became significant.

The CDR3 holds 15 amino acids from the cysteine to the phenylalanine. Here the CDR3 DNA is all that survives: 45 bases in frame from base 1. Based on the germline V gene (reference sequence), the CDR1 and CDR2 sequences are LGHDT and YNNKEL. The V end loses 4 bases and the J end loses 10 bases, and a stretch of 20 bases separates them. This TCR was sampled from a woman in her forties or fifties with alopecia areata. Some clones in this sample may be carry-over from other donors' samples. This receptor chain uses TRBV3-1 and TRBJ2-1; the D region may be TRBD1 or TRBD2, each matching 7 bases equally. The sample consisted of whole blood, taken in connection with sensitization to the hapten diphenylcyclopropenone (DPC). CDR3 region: CASSLRQGSGEEQFF. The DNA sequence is TGTGCCAGCAGCCTTCGACAGGGAAGCGGGGAAGAGCAGTTCTTC.